These T cell receptor beta chains were read from a single sample in a study of identical twins. TCRdb recomputed calls from the 5' RACE reads with MiXCR, one row per CDR3 protein. This sample has about 220,000 distinct CDR3 sequences; approximately 8.3% occur once, and the top ten carry just under 2%. These records were also assigned to another study, of yellow fever vaccine responses in identical twins.

Material: memory (CD45RO+) T cells sorted from blood. The source is a woman between 18 and 30 years old in good health. The CDR3 runs from the conserved cysteine through the conserved F or W. Fields, in order: V gene, clone size, CDR3 length, D gene, J gene, CDR3 DNA, CDR3 protein. D genes are given only for firm matches. The listing skips clone size in some rows; elsewhere it reads once, few, many or a size class.

v_call: TRBV4-3; clone_size: many; cdr3_length: 13; d_call: NA; j_call: TRBJ1-3; cdr3_nt: TGCGCCAGCAGCCAAGATACCCGCGGCACCATATATTTT; cdr3_aa: CASSQDTRGTIYF
v_call: TRBV10-2; clone_size: many; cdr3_length: 15; d_call: NA; j_call: TRBJ2-4; cdr3_nt: TGCGCCAGCAGTGAGTCTGGGGGGGCCAAAAACATTCAGTACTTC; cdr3_aa: CASSESGGAKNIQYF
v_call: TRBV20-1; clone_size: NA; cdr3_length: 15; d_call: NA; j_call: TRBJ2-2; cdr3_nt: TGCAGTGCTAGAGAGTACGGGGGAAGGCCCGGGGAGCTGTTTTTT; cdr3_aa: CSAREYGGRPGELFF
v_call: TRBV14; clone_size: many; cdr3_length: 18; d_call: TRBD2; j_call: TRBJ2-1; cdr3_nt: TGTGCCAGCAGCCAACACGGGGCCCTAGCGGGAATCTACAATGAGCAGTTCTTC; cdr3_aa: CASSQHGALAGIYNEQFF
v_call: TRBV28; clone_size: many; cdr3_length: 16; d_call: TRBD1; j_call: TRBJ2-7; cdr3_nt: TGTGCCAGCAGTTTCCTGTGGGACAGGCCCTCCTACGAGCAGTACTTC; cdr3_aa: CASSFLWDRPSYEQYF
v_call: TRBV4-1; clone_size: NA; cdr3_length: 14; d_call: NA; j_call: TRBJ2-5; cdr3_nt: TGCGCCAGCAGCCAAGACAGTCACCAAGAGACCCAGTACTTC; cdr3_aa: CASSQDSHQETQYF
v_call: TRBV2; clone_size: few; cdr3_length: 20; d_call: NA; j_call: TRBJ2-7; cdr3_nt: TGTGCCAGCAGTGAAGCAGGAGAGGATTTATATTCAGTGAACTCCTACGAGCAGTACTTC; cdr3_aa: CASSEAGEDLYSVNSYEQYF
v_call: TRBV24-1; clone_size: NA; cdr3_length: 12; d_call: NA; j_call: TRBJ1-2; cdr3_nt: TGTGCCACCAGTGATTCTTCCTATGGCTACACCTTC; cdr3_aa: CATSDSSYGYTF
v_call: TRBV7-3; clone_size: few; cdr3_length: 16; d_call: NA; j_call: TRBJ2-1; cdr3_nt: TGTGCCAGCAGCCCCGAGGGGGGGAAGGGTAGTAATGAGCAGTTCTTC; cdr3_aa: CASSPEGGKGSNEQFF
v_call: TRBV24-1; clone_size: NA; cdr3_length: 17; d_call: NA; j_call: TRBJ2-5; cdr3_nt: TGTGCCACCAGTGATTTGCAACGCGGGACACGACAAGAGACCCAGTACTTC; cdr3_aa: CATSDLQRGTRQETQYF
v_call: TRBV11-2; clone_size: NA; cdr3_length: 20; d_call: TRBD2; j_call: TRBJ2-1; cdr3_nt: TGTGCCAGCAGCTTACAGGGACTAGCGGGAGGGGATATGTCCTACAATGAGCAGTTCTTC; cdr3_aa: CASSLQGLAGGDMSYNEQFF
v_call: TRBV10-3; clone_size: NA; cdr3_length: 14; d_call: NA; j_call: TRBJ1-1; cdr3_nt: TGTGCCATCAGTGTAAAGGGCGGTCAGACTGAAGCTTTCTTT; cdr3_aa: CAISVKGGQTEAFF
v_call: TRBV4-1; clone_size: many; cdr3_length: 17; d_call: TRBD2; j_call: TRBJ2-7; cdr3_nt: TGCGCCAGCAGCCAAGTGCCCGGGACTAGCGGTACATACGAGCAGTACTTC; cdr3_aa: CASSQVPGTSGTYEQYF
v_call: TRBV5-6; clone_size: NA; cdr3_length: 13; d_call: NA; j_call: TRBJ2-3; cdr3_nt: TGTGCCAGCAGCCCCGCGGGGCGAGATACGCAGTATTTT; cdr3_aa: CASSPAGRDTQYF
v_call: TRBV27; clone_size: many; cdr3_length: 13; d_call: TRBD1; j_call: TRBJ2-7; cdr3_nt: TGTGCCAGCAGGGGACAGGGTACCTACGAGCAGTACTTC; cdr3_aa: CASRGQGTYEQYF
v_call: TRBV2; clone_size: many; cdr3_length: 16; d_call: TRBD1; j_call: TRBJ1-6; cdr3_nt: TGTGCCAGCAGAGAATTAGGGACAGTCGGAGGTTCACCCCTCCACTTT; cdr3_aa: CASRELGTVGGSPLHF
v_call: TRBV25-1; clone_size: many; cdr3_length: 18; d_call: TRBD2; j_call: TRBJ2-2; cdr3_nt: TGTGCCAGCAGTGGGGGACTAGCGGGAGGGTCCGACACCGGGGAGCTGTTTTTT; cdr3_aa: CASSGGLAGGSDTGELFF
v_call: TRBV6-1; clone_size: NA; cdr3_length: 14; d_call: TRBD1; j_call: TRBJ1-5; cdr3_nt: TGTGCCAGCAGTCAGACAGGGGATTTTCAGCCCCAGCATTTT; cdr3_aa: CASSQTGDFQPQHF
v_call: TRBV3-1; clone_size: few; cdr3_length: 15; d_call: NA; j_call: TRBJ2-1; cdr3_nt: TGTGCCAGCAGCCAAGGGGTGGAGGGGTGGTATGAGCAGTTCTTC; cdr3_aa: CASSQGVEGWYEQFF
v_call: TRBV5-1; clone_size: many; cdr3_length: 14; d_call: TRBD2; j_call: TRBJ2-1; cdr3_nt: TGCGCCAGCCGCGGGACTAGCGGGTACAATGAGCAGTTCTTC; cdr3_aa: CASRGTSGYNEQFF
v_call: TRBV11-2; clone_size: many; cdr3_length: 19; d_call: NA; j_call: TRBJ2-7; cdr3_nt: TGTGCCAGCAGCTTAGTCAGCACCGGAGGAACAGGTACCTCCTACGAGCAGTACTTC; cdr3_aa: CASSLVSTGGTGTSYEQYF
v_call: TRBV3-1; clone_size: NA; cdr3_length: 12; d_call: NA; j_call: TRBJ2-1; cdr3_nt: TGTGCCAGCAGCCAAGGGAGGACAGACGCGTTCTTC; cdr3_aa: CASSQGRTDAFF
v_call: TRBV9; clone_size: many; cdr3_length: 13; d_call: NA; j_call: TRBJ2-7; cdr3_nt: TGTGCCAGCAGCGTATTTTCGGATTCCGAGCAGTACTTC; cdr3_aa: CASSVFSDSEQYF
v_call: TRBV19; clone_size: NA; cdr3_length: 14; d_call: NA; j_call: TRBJ1-1; cdr3_nt: TGTGCCAGTAGTCCAGCGACAGGGAACACTGAAGCTTTCTTT; cdr3_aa: CASSPATGNTEAFF
v_call: TRBV20-1; clone_size: NA; cdr3_length: 12; d_call: NA; j_call: TRBJ2-7; cdr3_nt: TGCAGTGGGACTGGGCCCTCCTACGAGCAGTACTTC; cdr3_aa: CSGTGPSYEQYF
v_call: TRBV6-2/TRBV6-3; clone_size: few; cdr3_length: 13; d_call: TRBD2; j_call: TRBJ2-7; cdr3_nt: TGTGCCAGCAGTTACGCGGGGGCCTACGAGCAGTACTTC; cdr3_aa: CASSYAGAYEQYF
v_call: TRBV29-1; clone_size: many; cdr3_length: 13; d_call: NA; j_call: TRBJ2-6; cdr3_nt: TGCAGCGTCTACAACTCTGGGGCCAACGTCCTGACTTTC; cdr3_aa: CSVYNSGANVLTF
v_call: TRBV2; clone_size: NA; cdr3_length: 15; d_call: TRBD1; j_call: TRBJ2-1; cdr3_nt: TGTGCCAGCAGTGTTGGACAGGGGGCTAGGAATGAGCAGTTCTTC; cdr3_aa: CASSVGQGARNEQFF
v_call: TRBV3-1; clone_size: few; cdr3_length: 12; d_call: NA; j_call: TRBJ2-1; cdr3_nt: TGTGCCAGCAGCCAAGTTGCTAGGTCCAAGTTCTTC; cdr3_aa: CASSQVARSKFF
v_call: TRBV12-3/TRBV12-4; clone_size: many; cdr3_length: 14; d_call: TRBD2; j_call: TRBJ2-7; cdr3_nt: TGTGCCAGCGAAAAAGCGGGAGGGACCCACGAGCAGTACTTC; cdr3_aa: CASEKAGGTHEQYF
v_call: TRBV12-3/TRBV12-4; clone_size: many; cdr3_length: 15; d_call: TRBD1; j_call: TRBJ2-2; cdr3_nt: TGTGCCAGCAGAACCGCACAGGGGGCATCCGGGGAGCTGTTTTTT; cdr3_aa: CASRTAQGASGELFF
v_call: TRBV19; clone_size: NA; cdr3_length: 15; d_call: NA; j_call: TRBJ1-3; cdr3_nt: TGTGCCAGTAGAGGGAACGGACAGCCTGGAAACACCATATATTTT; cdr3_aa: CASRGNGQPGNTIYF
v_call: TRBV7-2; clone_size: NA; cdr3_length: 16; d_call: NA; j_call: TRBJ2-4; cdr3_nt: TGTGCCAGCAGCTTATCCGTCGGAGGGGGTCAAAACATTCAGTACTTC; cdr3_aa: CASSLSVGGGQNIQYF
v_call: TRBV29-1; clone_size: many; cdr3_length: 12; d_call: NA; j_call: TRBJ2-1; cdr3_nt: TGCAGCGTTGAACCCGGATACAATGAGCAGTTCTTC; cdr3_aa: CSVEPGYNEQFF
v_call: TRBV3-1; clone_size: many; cdr3_length: 13; d_call: NA; j_call: TRBJ2-1; cdr3_nt: TGTGCCACCCTTTCCAACTCCTACAATGAGCAGTTCTTC; cdr3_aa: CATLSNSYNEQFF
v_call: TRBV25-1; clone_size: many; cdr3_length: 15; d_call: TRBD2; j_call: TRBJ2-1; cdr3_nt: TGTGCCAGCAGGATCAACGGGGGGGCAATTAATGAGCAGTTCTTC; cdr3_aa: CASRINGGAINEQFF
v_call: TRBV13; clone_size: few; cdr3_length: 13; d_call: NA; j_call: TRBJ1-2; cdr3_nt: TGTGCCAGCAGCTTAAGAACCTTTTCTGGCTACACCTTC; cdr3_aa: CASSLRTFSGYTF
v_call: TRBV7-6; clone_size: NA; cdr3_length: 15; d_call: NA; j_call: TRBJ1-6; cdr3_nt: TGTGCCAGCAGCTTAGGTCGGGGGAATAATTCACCCCTCCACTTT; cdr3_aa: CASSLGRGNNSPLHF
v_call: TRBV11-2; clone_size: NA; cdr3_length: 14; d_call: NA; j_call: TRBJ2-7; cdr3_nt: TGTGCCAGCAGCCCCCGGAGAGGATCCTACGAGCAGTACTTC; cdr3_aa: CASSPRRGSYEQYF
v_call: TRBV10-3; clone_size: few; cdr3_length: 15; d_call: TRBD1; j_call: TRBJ2-5; cdr3_nt: TGTGCCATCAGTACCAGGACAGGGGGCCCGGAGACCCAGTACTTC; cdr3_aa: CAISTRTGGPETQYF
v_call: TRBV6-2/TRBV6-3; clone_size: NA; cdr3_length: 12; d_call: NA; j_call: TRBJ2-1; cdr3_nt: TGTGCCAGCAGTACGCCTTTTCCCCCAAAGTTCTTC; cdr3_aa: CASSTPFPPKFF
v_call: TRBV3-1; clone_size: NA; cdr3_length: 17; d_call: TRBD2; j_call: TRBJ2-5; cdr3_nt: TGTGCCAGCAGCCAATATTGGCAGCGGGGGCACCGGGAGACCCAGTACTTC; cdr3_aa: CASSQYWQRGHRETQYF
v_call: TRBV10-2; clone_size: many; cdr3_length: 16; d_call: NA; j_call: TRBJ1-1; cdr3_nt: TGCGCCAGCATCCCGGTAGGGGACTCGCCTTACACTGAAGCTTTCTTT; cdr3_aa: CASIPVGDSPYTEAFF
v_call: TRBV6-2/TRBV6-3; clone_size: NA; cdr3_length: 17; d_call: TRBD2; j_call: TRBJ2-1; cdr3_nt: TGTGCCAGCAGACCCCCGGAAGCGGGGTTCTCCTACAATGAGCAGTTCTTC; cdr3_aa: CASRPPEAGFSYNEQFF
v_call: TRBV7-8; clone_size: NA; cdr3_length: 18; d_call: NA; j_call: TRBJ2-2; cdr3_nt: TGTGCCAGCAGCCCCCGCCTCCTCTGGACCGAAGACACCGGGGAGCTGTTTTTT; cdr3_aa: CASSPRLLWTEDTGELFF
v_call: TRBV5-1; clone_size: many; cdr3_length: 13; d_call: TRBD2; j_call: TRBJ2-7; cdr3_nt: TGCGCCAGCAGAGCGGGGGAGTCCTACGAGCAGTACTTC; cdr3_aa: CASRAGESYEQYF
v_call: TRBV6-5; clone_size: few; cdr3_length: 15; d_call: TRBD1; j_call: TRBJ2-7; cdr3_nt: TGTGCCAGCAGTTACTCGCCCCAGGGGGCACTCGAGCAGTACTTC; cdr3_aa: CASSYSPQGALEQYF
v_call: TRBV6-5; clone_size: NA; cdr3_length: 17; d_call: TRBD1; j_call: TRBJ2-1; cdr3_nt: TGTGCCAGCAGTTACTCGGCGGTGGGGACAGGGAAGAATGAGCAGTTCTTC; cdr3_aa: CASSYSAVGTGKNEQFF
v_call: TRBV9; clone_size: NA; cdr3_length: 15; d_call: NA; j_call: TRBJ2-3; cdr3_nt: TGTGCCAGCAGCTTGGGACTTCCAAACACAGATACGCAGTATTTT; cdr3_aa: CASSLGLPNTDTQYF
v_call: TRBV7-2; clone_size: NA; cdr3_length: 15; d_call: NA; j_call: TRBJ2-7; cdr3_nt: TGTGCCAGCAGCGCTTCCTCTAGCGCGACCTACGAGCAGTACTTC; cdr3_aa: CASSASSSATYEQYF
v_call: TRBV15; clone_size: few; cdr3_length: 15; d_call: TRBD1; j_call: TRBJ2-1; cdr3_nt: TGTGCCACCAGCAGAGTTGGGACAGGGGGTGATGAGCAGTTCTTC; cdr3_aa: CATSRVGTGGDEQFF
v_call: TRBV6-5; clone_size: many; cdr3_length: 18; d_call: TRBD1; j_call: TRBJ1-2; cdr3_nt: TGTGCCAGCAGTTACCTTGGACAGGCCCGAAGGTCGAACTATGGCTACACCTTC; cdr3_aa: CASSYLGQARRSNYGYTF
v_call: TRBV20-1; clone_size: NA; cdr3_length: 13; d_call: TRBD1; j_call: TRBJ2-7; cdr3_nt: TGCAGTGCGTGGACAGGGGACTCCTACGAGCAGTACTTC; cdr3_aa: CSAWTGDSYEQYF
v_call: TRBV3-1; clone_size: NA; cdr3_length: 15; d_call: NA; j_call: TRBJ2-7; cdr3_nt: TGTGCCAGCAGCCAAGAAGTCACTTTCTCCTACGAGCAGTACTTC; cdr3_aa: CASSQEVTFSYEQYF
v_call: TRBV6-1; clone_size: NA; cdr3_length: 16; d_call: NA; j_call: TRBJ2-3; cdr3_nt: TGTGCCAGCATCTCCTTAAAAGGGGCGCAGGCAGATACGCAGTATTTT; cdr3_aa: CASISLKGAQADTQYF